Presented here are 27 T cell receptor beta chains from one specimen sequenced in a study of cytotoxic CD8 clonotypes in ibrutinib-treated CLL. Sequencing used immunoSEQ multiplex PCR; TCRdb keeps in-frame clones, though not all of them. The table records about 150,000 clones, about 80% of them present only once. This specimen was PBMCs, taken after 24 months of ibrutinib treatment. The source is a human donor with chronic lymphocytic leukemia.

The V call is TRBV6-5, the J call TRBJ1-6; no definite D call. CDR1 MNHEY and CDR2 SVGAGI come from the germline V gene. Trimming cost V 6 bases and J 9 bases, with 12 bases left between them. The CDR3 covers 13 residues. CDR3 bases: TGTGCCAGCAGCCTAGTGCGGGGTTCACCCCTCCACTTT. This encodes CASSLVRGSPLHF.

V and J are TRBV23-1 and TRBJ1-5, with 9 bases fitting TRBD1. TRBV23-1 is assigned to the ORF class and has an uncertain function. The CDR3 runs 20 residues. The V segment lost 3 bases and the J segment 1 base; nucleotides outside the gene matches: 16. CDR3 sequence reads: CASSHLAGTGNWGSNQPQHF. The CDR3 DNA follows: TGCGCCAGCAGTCACCTCGCGGGGACAGGGAATTGGGGCAGCAATCAGCCCCAGCATTTT.

The V call is TRBV5-1, the J call TRBJ2-3; 11 nucleotides line up with TRBD2. From germline, CDR1 is SGHRS and CDR2 YFSETQ. This CDR3 region has 17 residues. J gave up 0 bases and V 4 bases, and 7 bases lay outside the gene matches. CDR3 sequence reads: CASSNRLAGPSTDTQYF. CDR3 nucleotides: TGCGCCAGCAGCAACCGACTAGCGGGGCCTAGCACAGATACGCAGTATTTT.

The chain carries TRBV4-3 and TRBJ2-5, with TRBD2 matching over 7 bases. After removal of 0 bases from V and 3 bases from J, the junction contained 1 base not matched to a gene. Germline V gene data show CDR1 as LGHNA and CDR2 as YSLEER. This CDR3 is built from 14 residues. CDR3 residues: CASSQDLAEETQYF. The CDR3 nucleotides read TGCGCCAGCAGCCAAGATCTAGCGGAAGAGACCCAGTACTTC.

J is TRBJ2-7 and V is TRBV2; 8 nucleotides match TRBD2. CDR3 length: 14 amino acids. Germline V gene lookup returns CDR1 SNHLY and CDR2 FYNNEI. Trimming cost V 6 bases and J 2 bases; bases outside gene matches: 6. The CDR3 loop is CASRAGGGPYEQYF. Here the CDR3 DNA reads TGTGCCAGCAGGGCGGGCGGGGGGCCCTACGAGCAGTACTTC. Full variable domain (outside the CDR3, taken from reference TRBV2 and TRBJ2-7): EPEVTQTPSHQVTQMGQEVILRCVPISNHLYFYWYRQILGQKVEFLVSFYNNEISEKSEIFDDQFSVERPDGSNFTLKIRSTKLEDSAMYFCASRAGGGPYEQYFGPGTRLTVT.

This chain links TRBV11-2 with TRBJ2-7, with TRBD2 as a possible D gene (5 bases). This CDR3 has 14 residues. Trimming left V 3 bases short and J 2 bases short, with 11 bases between. Germline V CDR1 and CDR2: SGHAT, FQNNGV. The CDR3 is CASSFRRGTYEQYF. For the CDR3, the DNA is TGTGCCAGCAGCTTCCGACGGGGAACCTACGAGCAGTACTTC.

The chain employs TRBV5-6 and TRBJ1-5; D is ambiguous. The CDR3 runs 14 residues. The germline CDR1 and CDR2 sequences are SGHDT and YYEEEE. V shed 2 bases and J shed 3 bases, with 9 bases lying between them. CDR3 loop: CASSFGQNNQPQHF. The CDR3 nucleotides are TGTGCCAGCAGCTTTGGGCAGAACAATCAGCCCCAGCATTTT.

This sequence joins TRBV6-5 and TRBJ1-1; the D gene is possibly TRBD1 (5 bases). Trimming took 5 bases from V and 5 from J, leaving 18 bases between them. There are 15 residues in the CDR3. CDR1 is MNHEY, CDR2 SVGAGI, per germline. CDR3 sequence: CASSRGPQGRTEAFF. The DNA of the CDR3 is TGTGCCAGCAGTCGCGGGCCCCAGGGCAGGACTGAAGCTTTCTTT.

The chain has TRBV27 and TRBJ2-1; D may be TRBD1 or TRBD2 (6 bases each). Trimming removed 6 bases at V and 7 bases at J, with 19 bases between. Germline values: CDR1 MNHEY, CDR2 SMNVEV (reference sequence). CDR3 size: 15 residues. The CDR3 DNA is TGTGCCAGCAGCACGGGGGCTCAATGGAGGAATGAGCAGTTCTTC. It encodes CASSTGAQWRNEQFF.

This clone occurred many times. The chain couples TRBV6-6 to TRBJ2-3, with D tentatively TRBD1 or TRBD2 (5 bases each). Trimming took off 2 bases at V and 7 bases at J, with 7 bases between the two ends. Germline CDR1 and CDR2: MNHNY and SVGAGI (reference sequence). CDR3 length: 12 residues. CDR3 amino acids: CASSYGGNTQYF. The CDR3 DNA reads TGTGCCAGCAGTTACGGGGGAAATACGCAGTATTTT.

The genes are TRBV7-2 and TRBJ1-1; possibly TRBD1 for D (5 bases). Germline V CDR1 and CDR2: SGHTA, FQGNSA. Trimming cost V 1 base and J 3 bases, with 9 bases left between them. The CDR3 runs 14 residues. CDR3 protein: CASSLGGGDTEAFF. In DNA form, the CDR3 reads TGTGCCAGCAGCTTAGGGGGAGGGGACACTGAAGCTTTCTTT.

The rearrangement uses TRBV19 and TRBJ1-5; D is possibly TRBD1 (6 bases). This CDR3 contains 14 residues. Deletions cut 5 bases from V and 4 bases from J, with 12 bases between. Germline V gives CDR1 LNHDA, CDR2 SQIVND (reference sequence). The CDR3 loop reads CASSFLGGNQPQHF. DNA of the CDR3: TGTGCCAGTAGTTTCTTAGGGGGGAATCAGCCCCAGCATTTT.

This clone was detected only a few times. The chain carries TRBV11-1 and TRBJ2-5; possible D gene TRBD2, 5 bases. The length of the CDR3 is 15 residues. V shed 5 bases and J shed 1 base, with 14 bases lying between them. Germline CDR1 reads SGHAT; CDR2 reads FQDESV (reference sequence). The CDR3 DNA reads TGTGCCAGCAGCGCCTTCGGACTGGTCCAAGAGACCCAGTACTTC. Amino acid sequence: CASSAFGLVQETQYF.

The CDR3 region is CASSNRKTYGYTF. Written as DNA, the CDR3 is TGTGCCAGTAGTAATCGAAAGACCTATGGCTACACCTTC. The V gene is TRBV19, the J gene TRBJ1-2; D is undetermined. CDR3 length equals 13 residues. The V gene's germline CDR1 is LNHDA and CDR2 SQIVND (reference sequence). V shed 4 bases and J shed 4 bases, with 10 bases lying between them.

In its sample, this clone was seen a few times. The chain joins TRBV28 to TRBJ1-5, with D possibly matching TRBD1 (6 bases). CDR3 length: 16 residues. Per germline, CDR1 MDHEN and CDR2 SYDVKM. The V end lost 3 bases, the J end lost 2 bases, and 14 bases lay between the germline ends. The CDR3 protein is CASSFLGGRGNQPQHF. CDR3 DNA: TGTGCCAGCAGTTTTTTGGGGGGGCGAGGCAATCAGCCCCAGCATTTT.

The chain uses TRBV6-1 and TRBJ2-7, with D possibly being TRBD1 (6 bases). The V end lost 7 bases, the J end lost 3 bases, and 16 bases lay between the germline ends. The germline V gene has CDR1 MNHNS and CDR2 SASEGT. The CDR3 runs to 14 residues. The CDR3 protein is CASTKQGLRYEQYF. The CDR3 coding sequence is TGTGCCAGCACCAAACAGGGATTGCGCTACGAGCAGTACTTC.

The gene calls are TRBV5-6 and TRBJ1-2; D possibly corresponds to TRBD1 (6 bases). Germline CDR1 reads SGHDT; CDR2 reads YYEEEE. Trimming removed 3 bases at V and 4 bases at J, with 16 bases between. The CDR3 has 15 residues. CDR3 sequence reads: CASSWGADLGYGYTF. CDR3 DNA sequence: TGTGCCAGCAGCTGGGGGGCAGACCTTGGCTATGGCTACACCTTC. The full variable domain, rest sourced from reference TRBV5-6 and TRBJ1-2, is DAGVTQSPTHLIKTRGQQVTLRCSPKSGHDTVSWYQQALGQGPQFIFQYYEEEERQRGNFPDRFSGHQFPNYSSELNVNALLLGDSALYLCASSWGADLGYGYTFGSGTRLTVV.

This clone showed up just once. V usage is TRBV7-3 and J usage is TRBJ2-1, with D tentatively TRBD2 (5 bases). This CDR3 spans 15 amino acids. Germline V CDR1 and CDR2: SGHTA, FQGTGA. V was cut by 5 bases and J by 0 bases, with 11 bases left in between. The CDR3 coding sequence is TGTGCCAGCAGCCCGGACGGACTCTCCTACAATGAGCAGTTCTTC. Protein: CASSPDGLSYNEQFF.

V gene TRBV10-3 combines with J gene TRBJ2-1; possible D gene TRBD2, 6 bases. Germline-derived CDR1 and CDR2 are ENHRY and SYGVKD. The CDR3 spans 15 residues. V shed 4 bases and J shed 0 bases, with 10 bases lying between them. The CDR3 region is CAISGAGNSYNEQFF. DNA for the CDR3: TGTGCCATCAGTGGGGCGGGGAACTCCTACAATGAGCAGTTCTTC.

The V gene is TRBV13, the J gene TRBJ1-5, with D tentatively TRBD1 (5 bases). This CDR3 has 15 amino acids. Deletions cut 0 bases from V and 5 bases from J, with 11 bases between. The germline V gene has CDR1 PRHDT and CDR2 FYEKMQ (reference sequence). CDR3 loop: CASSLGPGRDQPQHF. The CDR3 DNA is TGTGCCAGCAGCTTAGGGCCAGGGCGGGATCAGCCCCAGCATTTT.

The J gene is TRBJ1-1, the V gene TRBV28, with 8 bases fitting TRBD1. The CDR3 has 13 residues. V was clipped by 6 bases and J by 8 bases; unmatched bases: 8. Germline lookup yields CDR1 MDHEN and CDR2 SYDVKM. This chain's CDR3 is CASRLGGTGEAFF. In nucleotides, the CDR3 is TGTGCCAGCAGATTGGGCGGGACAGGAGAAGCTTTCTTT.

This chain uses TRBV6-6 with TRBJ2-7; D remains unclear. Trimming left V 8 bases short and J 0 bases short, with 8 bases between. This CDR3 has 12 amino acids. Germline V lookup: CDR1 MNHNY, CDR2 SVGAGI (reference sequence). The CDR3 DNA is TGTGCCAGCCGCGTAAGCTCCTACGAGCAGTACTTC. This sequence encodes CASRVSSYEQYF.

This rearrangement joins TRBV28 to TRBJ2-7, with unresolved D. This CDR3 region has 11 residues. V was shortened by 2 bases and J by 3 bases, with 2 bases between the two germline ends. Germline V gene lookup returns CDR1 MDHEN and CDR2 SYDVKM. The DNA for the CDR3 is TGTGCCAGCAGTTTACTCTACGAGCAGTACTTC. Residues: CASSLLYEQYF.

This sequence joins TRBV18 and TRBJ2-7, with D possibly being TRBD1 or TRBD2 (6 bases each). Per germline, CDR1 KGHSH and CDR2 LQKENI. V was shortened by 6 bases and J by 6 bases, with 12 bases between the two germline ends. The CDR3 has 12 amino acids. The CDR3 here is CASSSGAGEQYF. The CDR3 DNA follows: TGTGCCAGCTCGTCGGGGGCGGGCGAGCAGTACTTC.

Points on this clone: This is likely a read error, given that the CDR3 carries no conserved phenylalanine or tryptophan at its end. The DNA is omitted, as the CDR3 cannot be located on it reliably, and the CDR3 follows TCRdb's listing. This chain uses TRBV7-2 with TRBJ1-3; the tabulated D call, TRBD1, remains unverified against the DNA. The germline CDR1 and CDR2 sequences are SGHTA and FQGNSA. Both ends counted, the CDR3 spans 12 residues. The CDR3 sequence is CASSLKFVDRGS.

The chain employs TRBV5-5 and TRBJ2-7, with a weak D call TRBD2 (6 bases). Trimming pared 3 bases from V and 4 bases from J, leaving 11 bases between. Germline V gene data show CDR1 as SGHKS and CDR2 as YYEKEE (reference sequence). This CDR3 spans 13 amino acids. CDR3 amino acids: CASSWGVGYEQYF. In DNA, the CDR3 is TGTGCCAGCAGCTGGGGGGTAGGGTACGAGCAGTACTTC.

The CDR3 DNA follows: TGTGCCAGCACCGGACAGGAAAACACTGAAGCTTTCTTT. Its protein product is CASTGQENTEAFF. The chain joins TRBV7-9 to TRBJ1-1; 7 bases are a match to TRBD1. Trimming cost V 7 bases and J 2 bases; bases outside gene matches: 4. CDR1 and CDR2 from the germline V gene are SEHNR and FQNEAQ (reference sequence). The CDR3 consists of 13 residues.